Shown below are 13 T cell receptor beta chains from a single sample sequenced in a study of cytomegalovirus exposure and HLA in healthy donors. PCR was performed using 60 Vbeta and 13 Jbeta primers. The repertoire was sequenced with immunoSEQ multiplex PCR; TCRdb's copy has only in-frame clones and lacks some. The table has fewer than 250,000 clones, 65% to 85% seen once. Source material: PBMCs. These receptors were taken from a man between 18 and 29 years old in good health and CMV-seronegative.

This clone was picked up one time. The chain recombines TRBV11-2 with TRBJ2-1; tentative D call: TRBD1 (5 bases). Trimming removed 5 bases at V and 2 bases at J, with 13 bases between. CDR1 and CDR2 (germline): SGHAT, FQNNGV. The CDR3 sequence is 15 residues long. The CDR3 loop is CASSVTVSPYNEQFF. The CDR3 DNA reads TGTGCCAGCAGCGTGACAGTCTCCCCCTACAATGAGCAGTTCTTC.

This sequence joins TRBV9 and TRBJ1-6; D may be TRBD1 (5 bases). The CDR3 consists of 15 residues. Germline V gene data show CDR1 as SGDLS and CDR2 as YYNGEE. Trimming pared 1 base from V and 7 bases from J, leaving 12 bases between. CDR3 region: CASSVNRQGNSPLHF. Here the CDR3 DNA reads TGTGCCAGCAGCGTAAACAGGCAGGGCAATTCACCCCTCCACTTT.

The genes are TRBV28 and TRBJ1-5; D is uncertain. V was pared by 4 bases and J by 3 bases, with 7 bases between. Germline assignment: CDR1 MDHEN and CDR2 SYDVKM. The CDR3 loop spans 13 amino acids. The CDR3 protein is CASSWQVNQPQHF. In DNA, the CDR3 is TGTGCCAGCAGTTGGCAGGTCAATCAGCCCCAGCATTTT.

The V and J genes are TRBV5-1 and TRBJ2-7; weak D call: TRBD1 (6 bases). Germline V CDR1 and CDR2: SGHRS, YFSETQ. The CDR3 loop spans 13 amino acids. Trimming stripped 0 bases from V and 4 bases from J, with 8 bases between. This CDR3 is CASSLEGEYEQYF. Here the CDR3 DNA reads TGCGCCAGCAGCTTGGAGGGGGAATACGAGCAGTACTTC.

In this sample, this clone turned up once. The chain uses TRBV7-3 and TRBJ2-5; the D gene is possibly TRBD1 (5 bases). Germline CDR1 and CDR2: SGHTA and FQGTGA. The CDR3 is 13 amino acids. Deletions cut 4 bases from V and 1 base from J, with 7 bases between. The CDR3 bases are TGTGCCAGCAGCTGGGGCCCCCAAGAGACCCAGTACTTC. Translating it yields CASSWGPQETQYF. Full variable domain (missing parts from reference TRBV7-3 and TRBJ2-5): GAGVSQTPSNKVTEKGKYVELRCDPISGHTALYWYRQSLGQGPEFLIYFQGTGAADDSGLPNDRFFAVRPEGSVSTLKIQRTERGDSAVYLCASSWGPQETQYFGPGTRLLVL.

This clone was detected a few times. This rearrangement joins TRBV5-3 to TRBJ1-2; 9 bases fit TRBD1. Being an ORF, TRBV5-3 has a function that is uncertain. V lost 3 bases to trimming and J lost 5 bases; unmatched junction nucleotides: 26. There are 21 residues in the CDR3. The CDR3 sequence: CARSWNPLTGTGLPVLYGYTF. The CDR3 DNA reads as TGTGCCAGAAGCTGGAACCCGCTGACCGGGACAGGGCTTCCCGTACTTTATGGCTACACCTTC.

The chain carries TRBV28 and TRBJ2-1; 9 positions match TRBD1. V lost 4 bases, J lost 4 bases, and 8 bases stayed unmatched. This CDR3 spans 16 amino acids. CDR1 is MDHEN and CDR2 is SYDVKM in the germline V gene. Here the CDR3 reads CASSSQQGAVYNEQFF. The CDR3 DNA follows: TGTGCCAGCAGTTCCCAACAGGGGGCTGTTTACAATGAGCAGTTCTTC. The full variable domain, rest sourced from reference TRBV28 and TRBJ2-1, is DVKVTQSSRYLVKRTGEKVFLECVQDMDHENMFWYRQDPGLGLRLIYFSYDVKMKEKGDIPEGYSVSREKKERFSLILESASTNQTSMYLCASSSQQGAVYNEQFFGPGTRLTVL.

This clone was counted between two and nine times. The genes are TRBV9 and TRBJ2-7; D unclear. V gave up 0 bases and J gave up 0 bases, with 7 bases separating them. CDR1 and CDR2 from the germline V gene are SGDLS and YYNGEE. This CDR3 has 14 amino acids. The CDR3 DNA reads as TGTGCCAGCAGCGTAGGGAGTGGCTCCTACGAGCAGTACTTC. Translation gives CASSVGSGSYEQYF.

The chain has TRBV4-3 and TRBJ2-1; 7 nucleotides align to TRBD1. From germline, CDR1 is LGHNA and CDR2 YSLEER. Trimming removed 0 bases from V and 10 bases from J; junction bases left unmatched: 9. The CDR3 sequence is 15 residues long. This CDR3 reads CASSQEWDSTIEQFF. The CDR3 DNA reads TGCGCCAGCAGCCAAGAATGGGACAGTACAATAGAGCAGTTCTTC.

The chain employs TRBV7-9 and TRBJ2-1, with a possible D match to TRBD2 (7 bases). Germline CDR1 SEHNR, CDR2 FQNEAQ (reference sequence). With 8 bases removed from V and 4 bases from J, the gap between germline ends came to 18 bases. The CDR3 totals 15 residues. CDR3 nucleotide sequence: TGTGCCAGCGGCCAAGGGAGGGGGGGATACAATGAGCAGTTCTTC. This codes for CASGQGRGGYNEQFF.

The CDR3 DNA sequence: TGCGCCAGCAGCCAGGGGCACTACACTGAAGCTTTCTTT. Protein product: CASSQGHYTEAFF. This sequence joins TRBV4-1 and TRBJ1-1, with D possibly TRBD1 on 5 matching bases. The CDR3 spans 13 residues. Germline-derived CDR1 and CDR2 are MGHRA and YSYEKL. The V end was cut by 3 bases, the J end by 3 bases, with 8 bases between.

This clone has a handful of counts. CDR3 residues: CASSWGGVGTEAFF. The CDR3 coding sequence is TGTGCCAGCAGTTGGGGCGGGGTAGGAACTGAAGCTTTCTTT. The gene calls are TRBV6-5 and TRBJ1-1, with D possibly matching TRBD1 (5 bases). Germline-derived CDR1 and CDR2 are MNHEY and SVGAGI. This CDR3 contains 14 residues. The V end was cut by 4 bases, the J end by 5 bases, with 14 bases between.

This clone was picked up a small number of times. The V call is TRBV6-6, the J call TRBJ2-5; D ambiguous. The CDR3 extends over 13 amino acids. Germline-derived CDR1 and CDR2 are MNHNY and SVGAGI (reference sequence). V lost 0 bases and J 3 bases, leaving 5 bases between the germline ends. This chain's CDR3 is CASSYSSEETQYF. DNA for the CDR3: TGTGCCAGCAGTTACTCCAGCGAAGAGACCCAGTACTTC.